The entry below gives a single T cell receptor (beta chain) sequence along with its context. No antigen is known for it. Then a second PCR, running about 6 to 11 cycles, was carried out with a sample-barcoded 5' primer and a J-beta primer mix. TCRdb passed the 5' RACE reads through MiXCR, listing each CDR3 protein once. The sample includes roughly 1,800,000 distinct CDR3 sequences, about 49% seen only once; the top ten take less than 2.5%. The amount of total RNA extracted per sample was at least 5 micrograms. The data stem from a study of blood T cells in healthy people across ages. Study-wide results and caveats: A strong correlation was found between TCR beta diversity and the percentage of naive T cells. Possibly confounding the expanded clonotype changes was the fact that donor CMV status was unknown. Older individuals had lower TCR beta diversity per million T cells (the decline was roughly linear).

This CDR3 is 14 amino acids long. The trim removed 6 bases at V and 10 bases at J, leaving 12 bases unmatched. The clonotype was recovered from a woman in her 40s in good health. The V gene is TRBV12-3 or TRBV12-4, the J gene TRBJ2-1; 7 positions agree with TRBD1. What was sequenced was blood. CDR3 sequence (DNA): TGTGCCAGCAGCCAGACAGGGCAGTCCCACGAGCAGTTCTTC. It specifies CASSQTGQSHEQFF.